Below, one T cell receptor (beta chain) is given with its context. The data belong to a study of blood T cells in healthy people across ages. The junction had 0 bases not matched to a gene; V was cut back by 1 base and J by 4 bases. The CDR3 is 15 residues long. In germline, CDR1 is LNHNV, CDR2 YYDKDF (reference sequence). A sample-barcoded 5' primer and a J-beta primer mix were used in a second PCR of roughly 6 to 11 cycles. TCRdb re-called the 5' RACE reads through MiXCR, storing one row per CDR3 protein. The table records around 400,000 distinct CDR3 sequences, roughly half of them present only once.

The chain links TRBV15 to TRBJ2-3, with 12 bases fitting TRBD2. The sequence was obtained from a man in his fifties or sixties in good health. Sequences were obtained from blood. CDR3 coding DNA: TGTGCCACCAGCAGAGCTAGCGGGGGGGCAGATACGCAGTATTTT. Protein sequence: CATSRASGGADTQYF.